This TCR beta chain was profiled in a study of blood T cell repertoires in COVID-19. Produced via immunoSEQ multiplex PCR; TCRdb's table is partial and in-frame only. The sample holds approximately 170,000 clones, roughly nine tenths seen once. The clonotype comes from an older woman with acute or convalescent COVID-19. The material sequenced was peripheral blood.

The CDR3 is CASSSRTGGATEAFF. The CDR3 nucleotides are TGCGCCAGCAGCTCCCGGACAGGCGGGGCCACTGAAGCTTTCTTT. The rearrangement links TRBV5-1 to TRBJ1-1; the match to TRBD1 covers 7 bases. Germline V lookup: CDR1 SGHRS, CDR2 YFSETQ. This CDR3 spans 15 amino acids. V lost 3 bases and J lost 4; bases outside the gene matches: 9.